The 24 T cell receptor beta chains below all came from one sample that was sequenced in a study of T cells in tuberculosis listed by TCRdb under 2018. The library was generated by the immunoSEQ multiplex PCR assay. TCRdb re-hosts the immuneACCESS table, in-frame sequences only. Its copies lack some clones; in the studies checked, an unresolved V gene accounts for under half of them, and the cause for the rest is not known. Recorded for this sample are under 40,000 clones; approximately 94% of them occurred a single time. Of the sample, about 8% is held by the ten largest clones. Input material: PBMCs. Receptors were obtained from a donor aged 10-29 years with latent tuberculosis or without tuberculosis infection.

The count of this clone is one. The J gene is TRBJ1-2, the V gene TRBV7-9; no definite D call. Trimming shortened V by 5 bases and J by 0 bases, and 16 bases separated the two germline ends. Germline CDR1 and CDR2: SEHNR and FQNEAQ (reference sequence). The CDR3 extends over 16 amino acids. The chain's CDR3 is CASSQLSSRPNYGYTF. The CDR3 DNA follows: TGTGCCAGCAGCCAGCTTAGCAGCCGGCCTAACTATGGCTACACCTTC.

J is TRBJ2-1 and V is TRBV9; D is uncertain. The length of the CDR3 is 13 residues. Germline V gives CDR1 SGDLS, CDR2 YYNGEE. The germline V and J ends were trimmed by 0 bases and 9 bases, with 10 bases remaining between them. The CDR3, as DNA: TGTGCCAGCAGCGTAGTGGGCATAGGTGAGCAGTTCTTC. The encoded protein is CASSVVGIGEQFF. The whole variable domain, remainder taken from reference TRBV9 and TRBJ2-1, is DSGVTQTPKHLITATGQRVTLRCSPRSGDLSVYWYQQSLDQGLQFLIQYYNGEERAKGNILERFSAQQFPDLHSELNLSSLELGDSALYFCASSVVGIGEQFFGPGTRLTVL.

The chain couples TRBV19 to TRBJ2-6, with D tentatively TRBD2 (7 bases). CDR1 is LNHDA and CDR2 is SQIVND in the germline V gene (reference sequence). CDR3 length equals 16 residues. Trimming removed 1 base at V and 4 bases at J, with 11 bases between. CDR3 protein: CASSIVGGAGANVLTF. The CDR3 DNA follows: TGTGCCAGTAGTATAGTAGGGGGGGCCGGGGCCAACGTCCTGACTTTC. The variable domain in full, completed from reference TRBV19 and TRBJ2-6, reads DGGITQSPKYLFRKEGQNVTLSCEQNLNHDAMYWYRQDPGQGLRLIYYSQIVNDFQKGDIAEGYSVSREKKESFPLTVTSAQKNPTAFYLCASSIVGGAGANVLTFGAGSRLTVL.

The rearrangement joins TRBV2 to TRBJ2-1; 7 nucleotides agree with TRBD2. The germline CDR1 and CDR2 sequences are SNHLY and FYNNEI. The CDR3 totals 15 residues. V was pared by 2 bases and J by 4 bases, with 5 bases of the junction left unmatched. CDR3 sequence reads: CASSERLALYNEQFF. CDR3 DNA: TGTGCCAGCAGTGAAAGACTAGCCCTTTACAATGAGCAGTTCTTC. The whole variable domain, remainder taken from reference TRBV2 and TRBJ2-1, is EPEVTQTPSHQVTQMGQEVILRCVPISNHLYFYWYRQILGQKVEFLVSFYNNEISEKSEIFDDQFSVERPDGSNFTLKIRSTKLEDSAMYFCASSERLALYNEQFFGPGTRLTVL.

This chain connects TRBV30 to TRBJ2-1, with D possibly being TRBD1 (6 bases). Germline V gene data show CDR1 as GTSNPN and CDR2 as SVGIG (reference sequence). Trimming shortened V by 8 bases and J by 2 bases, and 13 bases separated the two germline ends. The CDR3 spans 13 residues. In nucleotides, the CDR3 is TGTGCCCGACAGGACCTTACCTACAATGAGCAGTTCTTC. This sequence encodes CARQDLTYNEQFF.

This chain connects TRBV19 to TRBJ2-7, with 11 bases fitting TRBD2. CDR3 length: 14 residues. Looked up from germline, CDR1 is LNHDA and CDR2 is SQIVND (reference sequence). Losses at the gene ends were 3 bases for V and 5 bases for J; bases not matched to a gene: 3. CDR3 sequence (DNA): TGTGCCAGTAGTATGGGACTAGCGGTGGACGAGCAGTACTTC. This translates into CASSMGLAVDEQYF. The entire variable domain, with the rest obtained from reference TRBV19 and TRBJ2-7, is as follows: DGGITQSPKYLFRKEGQNVTLSCEQNLNHDAMYWYRQDPGQGLRLIYYSQIVNDFQKGDIAEGYSVSREKKESFPLTVTSAQKNPTAFYLCASSMGLAVDEQYFGPGTRLTVT.

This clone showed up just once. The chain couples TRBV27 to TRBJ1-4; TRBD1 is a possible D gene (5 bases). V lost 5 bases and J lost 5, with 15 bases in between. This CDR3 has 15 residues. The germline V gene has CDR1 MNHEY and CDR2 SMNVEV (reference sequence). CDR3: CASSRFTGENEKLFF. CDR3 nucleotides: TGTGCCAGCAGTCGCTTTACAGGAGAAAATGAAAAACTGTTTTTT.

CDR3 in DNA: TGTGCCAGCAGCCGTAGCGGGGACTCAGATACGCAGTATTTT. It yields the protein CASSRSGDSDTQYF. This chain joins TRBV5-4 and TRBJ2-3; TRBD2 matches 8 bases. V shed 4 bases and J 4 bases; nucleotides not matched to a gene: 5. Per the germline V gene, CDR1 is SGHNT and CDR2 is YYREEE (reference sequence). There are 14 residues in the CDR3.

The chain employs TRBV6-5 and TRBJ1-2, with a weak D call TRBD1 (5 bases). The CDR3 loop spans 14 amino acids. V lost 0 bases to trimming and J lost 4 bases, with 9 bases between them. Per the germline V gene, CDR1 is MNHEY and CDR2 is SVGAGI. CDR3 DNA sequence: TGTGCCAGCAGTTACTCGAACAGGTTCTATGGCTACACCTTC. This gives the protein CASSYSNRFYGYTF.

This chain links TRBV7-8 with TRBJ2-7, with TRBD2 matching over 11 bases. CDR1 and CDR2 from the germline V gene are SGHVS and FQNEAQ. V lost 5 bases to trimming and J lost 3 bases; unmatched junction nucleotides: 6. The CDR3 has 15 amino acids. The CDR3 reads CASSPMGLADYEQYF. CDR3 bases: TGTGCCAGCAGCCCGATGGGACTAGCGGACTACGAGCAGTACTTC.

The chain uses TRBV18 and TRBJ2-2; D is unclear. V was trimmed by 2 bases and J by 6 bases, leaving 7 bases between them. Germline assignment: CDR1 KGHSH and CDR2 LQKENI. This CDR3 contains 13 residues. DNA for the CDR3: TGTGCCAGCTCACCATCTAACGCCGGGGAGCTGTTTTTT. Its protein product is CASSPSNAGELFF.

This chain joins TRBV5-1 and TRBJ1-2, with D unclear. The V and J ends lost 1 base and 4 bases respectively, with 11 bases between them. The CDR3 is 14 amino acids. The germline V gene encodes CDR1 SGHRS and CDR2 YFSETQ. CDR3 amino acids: CASSLKGWSYGYTF. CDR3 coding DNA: TGCGCCAGCAGCTTGAAAGGCTGGAGCTATGGCTACACCTTC.

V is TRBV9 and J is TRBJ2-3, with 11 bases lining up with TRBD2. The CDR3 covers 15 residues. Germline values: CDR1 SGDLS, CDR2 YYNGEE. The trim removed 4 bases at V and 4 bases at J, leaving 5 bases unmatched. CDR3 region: CASSLSGRGADTQYF. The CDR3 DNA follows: TGTGCCAGCAGCCTTAGCGGGAGGGGTGCAGATACGCAGTATTTT.

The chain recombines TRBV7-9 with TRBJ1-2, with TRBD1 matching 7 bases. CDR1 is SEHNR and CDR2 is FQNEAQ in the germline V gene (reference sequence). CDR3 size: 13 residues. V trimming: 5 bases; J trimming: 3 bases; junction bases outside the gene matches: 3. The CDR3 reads CASSQDRYYGYTF. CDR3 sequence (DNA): TGTGCCAGCAGCCAGGACAGGTACTATGGCTACACCTTC.

CDR3 DNA: TGTGCCAGCTACCGGACTTACCCCTACAATGAGCAGTTCTTC. Translating it yields CASYRTYPYNEQFF. This chain uses TRBV6-1 with TRBJ2-1, with D perhaps TRBD2 (5 bases). The CDR3 has 14 residues. V lost 8 bases to trimming and J lost 2 bases, with 13 bases between them. Per germline, CDR1 MNHNS and CDR2 SASEGT.

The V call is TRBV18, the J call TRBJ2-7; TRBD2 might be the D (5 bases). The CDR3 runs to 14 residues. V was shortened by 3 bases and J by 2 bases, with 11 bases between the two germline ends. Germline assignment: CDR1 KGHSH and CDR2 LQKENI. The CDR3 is CASSPDRGTYEQYF. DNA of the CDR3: TGTGCCAGCTCACCCGATCGGGGAACCTACGAGCAGTACTTC. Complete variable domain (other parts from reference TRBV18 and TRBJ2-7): NAGVMQNPRHLVRRRGQEARLRCSPMKGHSHVYWYRQLPEEGLKFMVYLQKENIIDESGMPKERFSAEFPKEGPSILRIQQVVRGDSAAYFCASSPDRGTYEQYFGPGTRLTVT.

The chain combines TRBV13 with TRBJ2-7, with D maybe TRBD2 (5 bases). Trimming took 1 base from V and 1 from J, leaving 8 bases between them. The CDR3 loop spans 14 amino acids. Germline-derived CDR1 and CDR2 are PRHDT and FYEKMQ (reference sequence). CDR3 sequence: CASSLELVSYEQYF. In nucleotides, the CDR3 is TGTGCCAGCAGCTTAGAACTAGTATCCTACGAGCAGTACTTC.

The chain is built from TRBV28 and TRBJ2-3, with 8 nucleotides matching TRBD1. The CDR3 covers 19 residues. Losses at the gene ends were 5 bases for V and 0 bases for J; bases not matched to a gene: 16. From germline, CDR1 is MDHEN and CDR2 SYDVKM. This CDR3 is CASSPQLWGQVTSTDTQYF. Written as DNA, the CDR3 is TGTGCCAGCAGTCCCCAACTATGGGGACAGGTTACTAGCACAGATACGCAGTATTTT.

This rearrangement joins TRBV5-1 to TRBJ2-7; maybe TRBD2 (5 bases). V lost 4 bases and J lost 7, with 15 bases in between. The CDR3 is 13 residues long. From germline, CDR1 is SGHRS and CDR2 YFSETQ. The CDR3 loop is CASSLPGPGEQYF. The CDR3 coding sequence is TGCGCCAGCAGCCTGCCTGGACCGGGGGAGCAGTACTTC.

CDR3 sequence reads: CASSPLTQGANYNEQFF. In nucleotides, the CDR3 is TGTGCCAGCAGTCCACTCACACAGGGGGCGAACTACAATGAGCAGTTCTTC. This chain joins TRBV28 and TRBJ2-1; TRBD1 matches 9 bases. The CDR3 spans 17 residues. V was pared by 5 bases and J by 3 bases, with 11 bases of the junction left unmatched. CDR1 MDHEN and CDR2 SYDVKM come from the germline V gene.

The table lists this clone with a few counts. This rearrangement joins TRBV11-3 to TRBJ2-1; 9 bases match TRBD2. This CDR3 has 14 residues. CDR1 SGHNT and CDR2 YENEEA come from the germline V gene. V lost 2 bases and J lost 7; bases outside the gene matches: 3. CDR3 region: CASSLYSGSNEQFF. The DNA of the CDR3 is TGTGCCAGCAGCTTATATAGCGGGAGTAATGAGCAGTTCTTC.

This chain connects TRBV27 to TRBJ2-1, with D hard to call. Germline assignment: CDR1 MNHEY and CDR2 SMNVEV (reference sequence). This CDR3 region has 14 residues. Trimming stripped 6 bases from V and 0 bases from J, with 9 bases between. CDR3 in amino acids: CASRTLSSYNEQFF. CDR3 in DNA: TGTGCCAGCAGAACGTTGAGCTCCTACAATGAGCAGTTCTTC.

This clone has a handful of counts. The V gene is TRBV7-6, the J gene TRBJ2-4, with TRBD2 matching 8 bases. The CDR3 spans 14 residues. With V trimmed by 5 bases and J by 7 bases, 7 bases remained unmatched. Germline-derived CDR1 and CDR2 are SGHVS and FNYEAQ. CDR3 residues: CASSQGPGGNIQYF. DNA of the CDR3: TGTGCCAGCAGCCAAGGTCCGGGGGGGAACATTCAGTACTTC.

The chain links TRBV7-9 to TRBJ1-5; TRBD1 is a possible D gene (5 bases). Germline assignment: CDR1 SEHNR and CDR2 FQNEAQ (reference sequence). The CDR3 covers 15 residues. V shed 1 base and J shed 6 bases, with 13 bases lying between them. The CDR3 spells CASSLGGGDGQPQHF. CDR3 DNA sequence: TGTGCCAGCAGCTTAGGCGGAGGGGACGGTCAGCCCCAGCATTTT.